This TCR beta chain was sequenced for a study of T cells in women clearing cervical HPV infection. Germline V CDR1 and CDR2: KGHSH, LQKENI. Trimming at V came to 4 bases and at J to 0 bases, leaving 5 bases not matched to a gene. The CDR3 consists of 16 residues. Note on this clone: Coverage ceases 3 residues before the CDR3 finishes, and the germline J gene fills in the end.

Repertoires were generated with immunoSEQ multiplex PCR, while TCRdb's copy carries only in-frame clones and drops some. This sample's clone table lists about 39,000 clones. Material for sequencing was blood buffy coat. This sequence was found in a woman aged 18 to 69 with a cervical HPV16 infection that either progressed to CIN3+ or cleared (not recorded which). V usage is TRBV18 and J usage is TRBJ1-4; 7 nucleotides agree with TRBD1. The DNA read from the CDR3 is TGTGCCAGCTCACGGAACAGGGGCTCAACTAATGAAAAA. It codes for CASSRNRGSTNEK. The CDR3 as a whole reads CASSRNRGSTNEKLFF.